This T cell receptor (beta chain) was obtained from a study of T cells in Graves' hyperthyroidism and ophthalmopathy. About this clonotype itself: One base away lies a much larger clone, so this may be a sequencing read error.

Amplification yielded TCR beta CDR3 regions, with RNA transcripts as the source. RT-PCR in the first round (using the HTBI primer set) targeted the TCR CDR3. TCRdb ran MiXCR on the multiplex PCR reads and lists one entry per CDR3 protein. The sample lists about 480,000 distinct CDR3 sequences; approximately 15% were seen once. This CDR3 is built from 14 residues. CDR1 and CDR2 (germline): GTSNPN, SVGIG (reference sequence). The chain combines TRBV30 with TRBJ2-1; TRBD2 might be the D (5 bases). This sequence originates from a woman younger than 30 with Graves' hyperthyroidism. The sample comprised blood. The CDR3 reads CAWSPDSDHNGQFF. CDR3 coding DNA: TGTGCCTGGAGTCCTGATAGCGACCACAATGGGCAGTTCTTC. The whole variable domain, filled in from reference TRBV30 and TRBJ2-1, reads SQTIHQWPATLVQPVGSPLSLECTVEGTSNPNLYWYRQAAGRGLQLLFYSVGIGQISSEVPQNLSASRPQDRQFILSSKKLLLSDSGFYLCAWSPDSDHNGQFFGPGTRLTVL.